Listed here is a single T cell receptor beta chain. Its specificity is not known. Profiling relied on immunoSEQ multiplex PCR, and the TCRdb table lists in-frame clones only, not all of them. Of roughly 680,000 clones listed, around 90% are singletons. This specimen belongs to a study of Ad26.COV2.S vaccination and SARS-CoV-2 variants. The treatment here: some 20 received Ad26.COV2.S at low or high dose, single or two shots; about 5 received placebo; per-sample allocation not given. Specimen acquisition occurred on day 63 following the initial vaccine or placebo injection. Study outcomes and limitations: Breadth, reportedly substantial, characterized the spike-specific CD8+ and CD4+ T cell responses after vaccination. Breadth and depth estimates from TCRs may understate total T cell responses.

The CDR3 is made up of 12 amino acids. The germline V gene has CDR1 SEHNR and CDR2 FQNEAQ (reference sequence). The V gene lost 7 bases and the J gene lost 6 bases, with 9 bases spanning the gap. The input for sequencing was peripheral blood, taken in a trial of Ad26.COV2.S vaccine versus placebo. The rearrangement links TRBV7-9 to TRBJ2-2; no reliable D call. The receptor was derived from a person between 18 and 59 years old who received the Ad26.COV2.S COVID-19 vaccine or a placebo. As DNA, the CDR3 is TGTGCCAGCAACCCTCCTTCCGGGGAGCTGTTTTTT. It is translated as CASNPPSGELFF.